Shown below are 20 T cell receptor beta chains from a single sample sequenced in a study of cytomegalovirus exposure and HLA in healthy donors. The PCR had 60 Vbeta and 13 Jbeta primers. Profiled with immunoSEQ multiplex PCR; TCRdb holds only in-frame clones, not every one. The specimen's table records more than 140,000 clones. The sequenced material came from PBMCs. Receptors were obtained from a woman between 18 and 29 years old in good health and CMV-seronegative.

The J gene is TRBJ1-6, the V gene TRBV27; D is perhaps TRBD1 (5 bases). V lost 2 bases and J lost 7, with 12 bases in between. The CDR3 totals 15 residues. Germline CDR1 reads MNHEY; CDR2 reads SMNVEV (reference sequence). CDR3 amino acids: CASSLEWRDNSPLHF. CDR3 DNA sequence: TGTGCCAGCAGTTTAGAGTGGCGGGACAATTCACCCCTCCACTTT.

V and J are TRBV7-2 and TRBJ2-3; D uncertain. The CDR3 is 13 residues long. Germline values: CDR1 SGHTA, CDR2 FQGNSA. V gave up 1 base and J gave up 5 bases, with 7 bases separating them. The CDR3 sequence is CASSLDPVDTQYF. For the CDR3, the DNA is TGTGCCAGCAGCTTAGATCCAGTAGATACGCAGTATTTT. The full variable domain, its missing parts supplied by reference TRBV7-2 and TRBJ2-3, is GAGVSQSPSNKVTEKGKDVELRCDPISGHTALYWYRQSLGQGLEFLIYFQGNSAPDKSGLPSDRFSAERTGGSVSTLTIQRTQQEDSAVYLCASSLDPVDTQYFGPGTRLTVL.

V usage is TRBV11-3 and J usage is TRBJ2-3; 8 bases are a match to TRBD1. V lost 3 bases to trimming and J lost 3 bases; unmatched junction nucleotides: 8. Germline values: CDR1 SGHNT, CDR2 YENEEA. The CDR3 contains 16 residues. The CDR3 here is CASSFRGTGGTDTQYF. The CDR3 nucleotides are TGTGCCAGCAGCTTCCGGGGGACAGGCGGAACAGATACGCAGTATTTT.

The gene calls are TRBV5-1 and TRBJ2-1, with D maybe TRBD2 (5 bases). The CDR3 consists of 12 residues. V was shortened by 0 bases and J by 9 bases, with 7 bases between the two germline ends. Germline lookup yields CDR1 SGHRS and CDR2 YFSETQ. CDR3 bases: TGCGCCAGCAGCTTGGAGGACTTTGAGCAGTTCTTC. Translating gives CASSLEDFEQFF.

This sequence joins TRBV2 and TRBJ2-4, with D hard to call. Trimming removed 8 bases at V and 1 base at J, with 12 bases between. The CDR3 has 14 residues. Germline CDR1 SNHLY, CDR2 FYNNEI. DNA of the CDR3: TGTGCCAGCGAAATGACGCGGGCCAAAAACATTCAGTACTTC. It encodes CASEMTRAKNIQYF.

The chain carries TRBV11-1 and TRBJ2-5; TRBD1 agrees at 9 bases. The length of the CDR3 is 15 residues. CDR1 and CDR2 from the germline V gene are SGHAT and FQDESV (reference sequence). With V trimmed by 5 bases and J by 9 bases, 13 bases remained unmatched. CDR3 DNA sequence: TGTGCCAGCAGCATCGACGGGGGACAGGGTTCGGCCCAGTACTTC. It codes for CASSIDGGQGSAQYF.

The rearrangement joins TRBV30 to TRBJ1-2; no reliable D call. CDR3 length equals 12 residues. V shed 2 bases and J shed 2 bases, with 6 bases lying between them. The V gene's germline CDR1 is GTSNPN and CDR2 SVGIG (reference sequence). CDR3 sequence (DNA): TGTGCCTGGAGTCTACTAAACTATGGCTACACCTTC. As protein: CAWSLLNYGYTF.

The chain joins TRBV25-1 to TRBJ2-3, with D maybe TRBD2 (6 bases). V lost 5 bases, J lost 1 base, and 7 bases lay in between. CDR1 and CDR2 (germline): MGHDK, SYGVNS. The CDR3 contains 13 residues. In nucleotides, the CDR3 is TGTGCCAGCAGTCGCGGGGGCACAGATACGCAGTATTTT. Translation: CASSRGGTDTQYF.

The V call is TRBV5-1, the J call TRBJ2-3; TRBD1 matches at 8 bases. The V segment lost 3 bases and the J segment 3 bases; nucleotides outside the gene matches: 9. The CDR3 sequence is 16 residues long. Germline assignment: CDR1 SGHRS and CDR2 YFSETQ. CDR3 nucleotides: TGCGCCAGCAGCTCTGGCGACAGGGGTTGGACAGATACGCAGTATTTT. This encodes CASSSGDRGWTDTQYF.

CDR3 region: CAIAPSGTGIREQYF. In DNA form, the CDR3 reads TGTGCCATCGCGCCCTCCGGGACAGGGATTAGGGAGCAGTACTTC. The genes are TRBV10-3 and TRBJ2-5, with TRBD1 matching over 9 bases. The CDR3 length is 15 residues. Germline V gene sequence: CDR1 ENHRY, CDR2 SYGVKD. Losses at the gene ends were 8 bases for V and 11 bases for J; bases not matched to a gene: 18.

The chain links TRBV7-2 to TRBJ1-3; D possibly corresponds to TRBD1 (5 bases). CDR1 and CDR2 from the germline V gene are SGHTA and FQGNSA. CDR3 length equals 16 residues. The germline V and J ends were trimmed by 0 bases and 0 bases, with 9 bases remaining between them. CDR3 residues: CASSLAGAYSGNTIYF. DNA for the CDR3: TGTGCCAGCAGCTTAGCAGGGGCTTACTCTGGAAACACCATATATTTT.

This chain joins TRBV6-1 and TRBJ1-3; 7 bases match TRBD1. Germline V gene lookup returns CDR1 MNHNS and CDR2 SASEGT. V lost 2 bases to trimming and J lost 6 bases; unmatched junction nucleotides: 7. This CDR3 region has 15 residues. CDR3 sequence (DNA): TGTGCCAGCAGTGAATTATCCAGGGGGGCAAACACCATATATTTT. It translates to CASSELSRGANTIYF.

This chain connects TRBV9 to TRBJ2-7; TRBD2 might be the D (6 bases). This CDR3 is built from 14 residues. CDR1 is SGDLS, CDR2 YYNGEE, per germline. Trimming removed 2 bases from V and 4 bases from J, with 13 bases in between. The CDR3 reads CASSVRDLPYEQYF. Written as DNA, the CDR3 is TGTGCCAGCAGCGTCCGGGACTTGCCTTACGAGCAGTACTTC. The full variable domain, rest sourced from reference TRBV9 and TRBJ2-7, is DSGVTQTPKHLITATGQRVTLRCSPRSGDLSVYWYQQSLDQGLQFLIQYYNGEERAKGNILERFSAQQFPDLHSELNLSSLELGDSALYFCASSVRDLPYEQYFGPGTRLTVT.

The chain couples TRBV11-2 to TRBJ2-2; TRBD2 agrees at 9 bases. Germline V gene lookup returns CDR1 SGHAT and CDR2 FQNNGV. Germline trimming cut 6 bases from V and 8 bases from J; bases unmatched to any gene: 7. CDR3 length: 14 residues. CDR3 in amino acids: CASSSGRGAGELFF. CDR3 coding DNA: TGTGCCAGCAGTAGCGGGAGAGGGGCGGGGGAGCTGTTTTTT.

The V call is TRBV9, the J call TRBJ1-1, with TRBD1 identical over 9 bases. Germline trimming cut 3 bases from V and 9 bases from J; bases unmatched to any gene: 12. CDR1 is SGDLS, CDR2 YYNGEE, per germline. The CDR3 spans 15 residues. In nucleotides, the CDR3 is TGTGCCAGCAGCGCTCCCGGGACAGGGCAAGTGAAAGCTTTCTTT. Amino acid sequence: CASSAPGTGQVKAFF.

The genes are TRBV10-1 and TRBJ2-5; no reliable D call. Trimming shortened V by 4 bases and J by 2 bases, and 8 bases separated the two germline ends. The CDR3 has 13 amino acids. The germline V gene encodes CDR1 WNHNN and CDR2 SYGVQD (reference sequence). CDR3 region: CASSAQIQETQYF. The CDR3 DNA sequence: TGCGCCAGCAGTGCACAGATTCAAGAGACCCAGTACTTC.

The chain recombines TRBV14 with TRBJ1-1; perhaps TRBD1 as D (5 bases). Trimming shortened V by 4 bases and J by 1 base, and 13 bases separated the two germline ends. CDR1 is SGHDN and CDR2 is FVKESK in the germline V gene. The length of the CDR3 is 15 residues. DNA for the CDR3: TGTGCCAGCAGCCGCGGAGGGGAACCGAACACTGAAGCTTTCTTT. Translation gives CASSRGGEPNTEAFF.

V and J are TRBV11-3 and TRBJ1-1; D is possibly TRBD1 (6 bases). The CDR3 covers 15 residues. Germline V gene lookup returns CDR1 SGHNT and CDR2 YENEEA. V lost 1 base to trimming and J lost 0 bases, with 9 bases between them. CDR3 DNA: TGTGCCAGCAGCTTAGGGACAGCATTGAACACTGAAGCTTTCTTT. Translating gives CASSLGTALNTEAFF.

V is TRBV4-2 and J is TRBJ2-7; TRBD1 is a possible D gene (6 bases). Trimming removed 2 bases at V and 4 bases at J, with 15 bases between. Looked up from germline, CDR1 is LGHNA and CDR2 is YNFKEQ. The CDR3 is 15 amino acids. For the CDR3, the DNA is TGTGCCAGCAGCCAAAGGGTCGGACAGAATTACGAGCAGTACTTC. Translation gives CASSQRVGQNYEQYF.

The CDR3 nucleotides are TGTGCCAGCAGCAAAAACCCGGGACTAGCGGGAACCCGGAACACCGGGGAGCTGTTTTTT. This gives the protein CASSKNPGLAGTRNTGELFF. The chain uses TRBV5-4 and TRBJ2-2; 13 bases map to TRBD2. The J segment lost 1 base and the V segment lost 4 bases, leaving 13 bases of the junction unmatched. The CDR3 covers 20 residues. Germline CDR1 reads SGHNT; CDR2 reads YYREEE (reference sequence). Filled out from reference TRBV5-4 and TRBJ2-2, the complete variable domain reads ETGVTQSPTHLIKTRGQQVTLRCSSQSGHNTVSWYQQALGQGPQFIFQYYREEENGRGNFPPRFSGLQFPNYSSELNVNALELDDSALYLCASSKNPGLAGTRNTGELFFGEGSRLTVL.